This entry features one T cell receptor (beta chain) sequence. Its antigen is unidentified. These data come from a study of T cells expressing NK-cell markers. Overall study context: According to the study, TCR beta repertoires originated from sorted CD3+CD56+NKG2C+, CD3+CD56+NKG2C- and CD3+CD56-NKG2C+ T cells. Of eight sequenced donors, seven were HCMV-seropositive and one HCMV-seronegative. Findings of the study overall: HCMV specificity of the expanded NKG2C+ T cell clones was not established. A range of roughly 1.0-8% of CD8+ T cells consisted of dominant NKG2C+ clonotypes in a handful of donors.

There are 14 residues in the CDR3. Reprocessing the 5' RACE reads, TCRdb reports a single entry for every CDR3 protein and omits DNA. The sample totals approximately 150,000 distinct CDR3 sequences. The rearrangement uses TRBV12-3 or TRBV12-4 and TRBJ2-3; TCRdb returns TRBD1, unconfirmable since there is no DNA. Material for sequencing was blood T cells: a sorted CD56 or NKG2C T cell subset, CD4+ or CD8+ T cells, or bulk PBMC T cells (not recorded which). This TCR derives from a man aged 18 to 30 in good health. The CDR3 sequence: CASSFPGSPDTQYF.